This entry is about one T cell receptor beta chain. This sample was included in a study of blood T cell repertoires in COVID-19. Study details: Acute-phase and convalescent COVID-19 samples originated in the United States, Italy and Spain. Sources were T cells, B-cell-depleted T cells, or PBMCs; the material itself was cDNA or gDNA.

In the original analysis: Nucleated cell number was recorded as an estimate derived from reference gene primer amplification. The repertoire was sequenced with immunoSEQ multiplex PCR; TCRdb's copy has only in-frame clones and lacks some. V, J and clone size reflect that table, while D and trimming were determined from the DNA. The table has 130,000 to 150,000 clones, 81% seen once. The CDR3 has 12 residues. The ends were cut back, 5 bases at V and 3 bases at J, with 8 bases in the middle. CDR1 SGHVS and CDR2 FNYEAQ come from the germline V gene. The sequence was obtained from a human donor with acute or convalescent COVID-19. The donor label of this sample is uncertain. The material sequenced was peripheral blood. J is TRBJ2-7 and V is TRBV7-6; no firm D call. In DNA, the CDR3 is TGTGCCAGCAGCGATGGGCGCTACGAGCAGTACTTC. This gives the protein CASSDGRYEQYF.